Following are 11 T cell receptor beta chains from one sample sequenced in a study of CD8+ T cells in alopecia areata listed by TCRdb under 2018. The library was built by means of the immunoSEQ multiplex PCR assay. For TCR sequencing, RNA was extracted from every sample and reverse transcribed into cDNA to serve as template. Here the immuneACCESS table is served through TCRdb, limited to in-frame sequences with V and J called. Missing clones are a known gap in these copies; in checked studies unresolved V genes cover under half, and the rest lacks a known reason. Within this sample are under 250,000 clones, with around 62% of them counted one time only. The top ten clonotypes cover 0.45% of the sample. Per the publication, the time point label means: baseline before oral tofacitinib. Here the sequenced sample was CD4+ T cells sorted from blood, taken at week 0. These TCRs come from a human donor with alopecia areata.

The chain combines TRBV4-1 with TRBJ1-1; unclear D gene. V dropped 0 bases and J dropped 7 bases, with 6 bases sitting between them. The CDR3 contains 12 residues. The germline gives CDR1 MGHRA, CDR2 YSYEKL. DNA of the CDR3: TGCGCCAGCAGCCAAGATTATGGTGAAGCTTTCTTT. It is translated as CASSQDYGEAFF.

The chain links TRBV25-1 to TRBJ1-5, with D hard to call. CDR1 is MGHDK, CDR2 SYGVNS, per germline. V was trimmed by 4 bases and J by 11 bases, leaving 15 bases between them. This CDR3 contains 13 residues. The CDR3 coding sequence is TGTGCCAGCAGTGCGGACGTGACTGGGGCCCAGCATTTT. Its protein is CASSADVTGAQHF.

This chain uses TRBV10-3 with TRBJ2-7, with TRBD2 matching over 10 bases. V shed 3 bases and J 3 bases; nucleotides not matched to a gene: 5. Germline V gives CDR1 ENHRY, CDR2 SYGVKD. The CDR3 has 15 residues. CDR3 DNA sequence: TGTGCCATCAGTGAATCTAGCGGGAGTATCTACGAGCAGTACTTC. Protein product: CAISESSGSIYEQYF.

The V gene is TRBV30, the J gene TRBJ1-6; 7 bases fit TRBD1. Germline CDR1 GTSNPN, CDR2 SVGIG (reference sequence). The V and J ends lost 4 bases and 0 bases, in that order; junction bases with no gene match: 3. The CDR3 consists of 15 residues. CDR3 bases: TGTGCCTGGAAGGACAGGAGCTCCTATAATTCACCCCTCCACTTT. It specifies CAWKDRSSYNSPLHF. Full variable domain (rest looked up from reference TRBV30 and TRBJ1-6): SQTIHQWPATLVQPVGSPLSLECTVEGTSNPNLYWYRQAAGRGLQLLFYSVGIGQISSEVPQNLSASRPQDRQFILSSKKLLLSDSGFYLCAWKDRSSYNSPLHFGNGTRLTVT.

In this sample, this clone turned up once. The V call is TRBV29-1, the J call TRBJ1-4; D ambiguous. Germline V gives CDR1 SQVTM, CDR2 ANQGSEA. There are 13 residues in the CDR3. Trimming shortened V by 1 base and J by 8 bases, and 11 bases separated the two germline ends. DNA of the CDR3: TGCAGCGTTGAAGGGCCCACGCGCGAAAAACTGTTTTTT. It yields the protein CSVEGPTREKLFF.

This clone was counted a few times. The CDR3 bases are TGTGCCAGCAGTGAACTAACTAGCGGGGGCACAGATACGCAGTATTTT. This translates into CASSELTSGGTDTQYF. The chain uses TRBV6-1 and TRBJ2-3; 10 bases align to TRBD2. This CDR3 contains 16 residues. Germline values: CDR1 MNHNS, CDR2 SASEGT. Losses at the gene ends were 2 bases for V and 1 base for J; bases not matched to a gene: 3.

This clone was detected only a few times. The chain links TRBV25-1 to TRBJ1-3; D is perhaps TRBD1 (6 bases). Trimming stripped 4 bases from V and 0 bases from J, with 13 bases between. From germline, CDR1 is MGHDK and CDR2 SYGVNS. The CDR3 is made up of 16 amino acids. The CDR3 region has the DNA TGTGCCAGCAGTGTAGGGGGGCTTGGCTCTGGAAACACCATATATTTT. Translated, it gives CASSVGGLGSGNTIYF.

The rearrangement joins TRBV5-1 to TRBJ1-1; D call uncertain. CDR1 is SGHRS and CDR2 is YFSETQ in the germline V gene. V lost 3 bases and J lost 0, with 6 bases in between. The CDR3 is 13 residues long. The CDR3 here is CASSSNVNTEAFF. CDR3 DNA sequence: TGCGCCAGCAGCTCTAACGTGAACACTGAAGCTTTCTTT.

The V call is TRBV2, the J call TRBJ2-3; 8 bases are shared with TRBD1. With V trimmed by 8 bases and J by 4 bases, 2 bases remained unmatched. CDR1 is SNHLY and CDR2 is FYNNEI in the germline V gene. CDR3 size: 12 residues. The CDR3 DNA reads as TGTGCCAGCCGACAGGGGTCAGATACGCAGTATTTT. It is translated as CASRQGSDTQYF.

This clone has more than one count but fewer than ten. The chain links TRBV4-1 to TRBJ1-4, with TRBD1 identical over 9 bases. The CDR3 contains 13 residues. Unmatched junction bases numbered 6, after V lost 8 bases and J lost 8 bases. Germline V gene data show CDR1 as MGHRA and CDR2 as YSYEKL. The CDR3 reads CASRRTGEEKLFF. The CDR3 DNA sequence: TGCGCCAGCCGTCGGACAGGGGAAGAAAAACTGTTTTTT.

V usage is TRBV5-6 and J usage is TRBJ1-4; the match to TRBD1 covers 7 bases. The germline gives CDR1 SGHDT, CDR2 YYEEEE. The trim removed 2 bases at V and 7 bases at J, leaving 5 bases unmatched. The CDR3 runs to 14 residues. Here the CDR3 DNA reads TGTGCCAGCAGCTTTGGGCAGGGGGTTGAAAAACTGTTTTTT. It yields the protein CASSFGQGVEKLFF.